This TCR beta chain was found in a study of T cells in Graves' hyperthyroidism and ophthalmopathy. Study-level points and caveats: Ophthalmopathy was separated from stable hyperthyroidism by a 13 V-J model.

The junction had 10 bases not matched to a gene; V was cut back by 2 bases and J by 4 bases. The CDR3 runs to 16 residues. Germline V gives CDR1 GTSNPN, CDR2 SVGIG (reference sequence). No progression to ophthalmopathy during 18 months of follow-up defined stable disease. Patients were aged 18 to 65, had disease duration under 2 months, and had newly diagnosed hyperthyroidism. Pregnant or lactating patients were excluded, as were those with uncontrolled infection or other autoimmune disease. With respect to this clonotype: Its specificity is unknown.

There were TCR beta CDR3 regions amplified from RNA transcripts. The TCR CDR3 first-round RT-PCR relied on the HTBI primer set. A single record per CDR3 protein comes from TCRdb applying MiXCR to the multiplex PCR reads. The sample carries about 560,000 distinct CDR3 sequences, roughly a sixth recorded once. This TCR derives from a woman aged 18-35 years with Graves' hyperthyroidism. This rearrangement joins TRBV30 to TRBJ2-5; 10 positions agree with TRBD2. Source material: blood. CDR3 sequence: CAWSLVSSGSRETQYF. CDR3 nucleotides: TGTGCCTGGAGTCTGGTGTCTAGCGGGAGTCGAGAGACCCAGTACTTC. Full variable domain (rest looked up from reference TRBV30 and TRBJ2-5): SQTIHQWPATLVQPVGSPLSLECTVEGTSNPNLYWYRQAAGRGLQLLFYSVGIGQISSEVPQNLSASRPQDRQFILSSKKLLLSDSGFYLCAWSLVSSGSRETQYFGPGTRLLVL.